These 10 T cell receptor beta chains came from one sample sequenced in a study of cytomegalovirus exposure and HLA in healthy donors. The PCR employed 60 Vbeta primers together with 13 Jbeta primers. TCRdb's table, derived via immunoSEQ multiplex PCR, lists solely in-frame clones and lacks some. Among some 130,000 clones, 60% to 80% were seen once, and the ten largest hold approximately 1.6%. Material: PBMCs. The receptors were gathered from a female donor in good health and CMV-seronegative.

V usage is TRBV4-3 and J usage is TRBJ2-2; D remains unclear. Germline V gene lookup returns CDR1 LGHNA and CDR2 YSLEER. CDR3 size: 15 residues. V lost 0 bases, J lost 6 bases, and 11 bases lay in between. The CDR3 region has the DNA TGCGCCAGCAGCCAAGATCGCCCCTGGCCCGGGGAGCTGTTTTTT. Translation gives CASSQDRPWPGELFF.

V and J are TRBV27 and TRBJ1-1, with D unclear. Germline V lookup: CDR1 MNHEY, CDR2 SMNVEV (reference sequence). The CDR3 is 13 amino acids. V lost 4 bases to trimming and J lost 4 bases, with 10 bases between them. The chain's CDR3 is CASSSRVSTEAFF. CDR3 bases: TGTGCCAGCAGTTCCCGGGTGAGCACTGAAGCTTTCTTT.

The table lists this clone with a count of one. CDR3: CASSGRTSGKETQYF. The CDR3 nucleotides are TGTGCCAGCAGCGGACGGACTAGCGGGAAGGAGACCCAGTACTTC. The V call is TRBV9, the J call TRBJ2-5; 12 bases match TRBD2. This CDR3 spans 15 amino acids. Germline assignment: CDR1 SGDLS and CDR2 YYNGEE. Trimming at V came to 3 bases and at J to 5 bases, leaving 5 bases not matched to a gene.

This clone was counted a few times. CDR3 residues: CASSPGTGDGDTQYF. The DNA of the CDR3 is TGTGCCAGCAGTCCCGGGACAGGGGATGGAGATACGCAGTATTTT. This chain joins TRBV6-4 and TRBJ2-3, with 10 bases that match TRBD1. V was pared by 5 bases and J by 5 bases, with 7 bases of the junction left unmatched. The CDR3 consists of 15 residues. Germline CDR1 reads MRHNA; CDR2 reads SNTAGT.

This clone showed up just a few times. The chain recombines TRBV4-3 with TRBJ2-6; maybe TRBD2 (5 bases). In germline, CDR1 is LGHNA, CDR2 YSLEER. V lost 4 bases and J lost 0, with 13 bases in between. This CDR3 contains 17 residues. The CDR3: CASSRRADPSGANVLTF. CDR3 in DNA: TGCGCCAGCAGCCGAAGAGCGGACCCCTCTGGGGCCAACGTCCTGACTTTC.

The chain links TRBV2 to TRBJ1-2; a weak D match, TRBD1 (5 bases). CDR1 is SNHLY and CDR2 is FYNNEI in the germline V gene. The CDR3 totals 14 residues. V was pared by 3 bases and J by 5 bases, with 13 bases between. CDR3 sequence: CASSDPGGKYGYTF. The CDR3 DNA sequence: TGTGCCAGCAGTGACCCGGGGGGGAAGTATGGCTACACCTTC.

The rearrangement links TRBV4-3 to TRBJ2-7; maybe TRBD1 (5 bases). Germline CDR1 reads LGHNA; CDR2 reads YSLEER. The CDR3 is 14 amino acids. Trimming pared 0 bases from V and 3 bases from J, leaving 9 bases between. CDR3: CASSQDRAYYEQYF. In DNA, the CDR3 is TGCGCCAGCAGCCAAGACAGGGCCTACTACGAGCAGTACTTC.

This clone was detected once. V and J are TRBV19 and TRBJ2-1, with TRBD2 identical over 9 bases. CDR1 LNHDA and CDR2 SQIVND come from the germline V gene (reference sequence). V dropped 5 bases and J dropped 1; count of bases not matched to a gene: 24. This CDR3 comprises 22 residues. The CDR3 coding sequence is TGTGCCAGTAGTTCGATGCCCGACCGGGGACTAGCTGGGCGGGTTTCCTACAATGAGCAGTTCTTC. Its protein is CASSSMPDRGLAGRVSYNEQFF.

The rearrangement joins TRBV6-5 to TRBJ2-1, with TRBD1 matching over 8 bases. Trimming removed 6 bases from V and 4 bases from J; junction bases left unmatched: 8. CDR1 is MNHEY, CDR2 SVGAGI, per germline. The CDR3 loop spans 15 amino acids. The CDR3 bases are TGTGCCAGCAGAACTGGACAGGGACCATACAATGAGCAGTTCTTC. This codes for CASRTGQGPYNEQFF.

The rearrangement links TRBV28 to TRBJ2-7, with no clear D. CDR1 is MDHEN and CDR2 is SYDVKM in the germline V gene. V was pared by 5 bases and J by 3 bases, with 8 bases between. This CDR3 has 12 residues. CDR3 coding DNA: TGTGCCAGCAGTCGACAAGGCTACGAGCAGTACTTC. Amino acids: CASSRQGYEQYF.